This is a list of T cell receptor beta chains from one sample in a study of T cell repertoires in cytomegalovirus infection. TCRdb redid the calling of the reads with MiXCR, one entry per CDR3 protein. The repertoire has approximately 1,000,000 distinct CDR3 sequences, 31% of them found once; the top ten carry about 14%. No antigen has been identified for these receptors. Source: cultured CD8+ T cells from PBMCs, taken from culture after CMV antigen stimulation. The receptor set was obtained from a human donor in good health (CMV status not recorded). Some clones in this sample may be carry-over from other donors' samples. CDR3s include the opening cysteine and the closing phenylalanine or tryptophan. The D gene is left open where the match is weak. Size tells how often a clone was seen (once, few, many) or the class of an expanded clone, and some rows leave it out.

-	TRBV4-1	few	TRBJ1-5	CASSQTSRSLGQPQHF	TGCGCCAGCAGCCAAACCTCCAGGTCCCTGGGTCAGCCCCAGCATTTT
-	TRBV10-3	once	TRBJ1-5	CAIRYSTGRNQPQHF	TGTGCCATCAGATACAGCACAGGGAGAAATCAGCCCCAGCATTTT
-	TRBV12-3/TRBV12-4	-	TRBJ2-3	CASRPRDGLADTQYF	TGTGCCAGCAGACCCCGGGACGGATTGGCAGATACGCAGTATTTT
-	TRBV5-4	-	TRBJ1-4	CASSAPLQGEKLFF	TGTGCCAGCAGTGCGCCCCTCCAGGGTGAAAAACTGTTTTTT
TRBD2	TRBV7-2	-	TRBJ2-3	CASSSTSGGSGDTQYF	TGTGCCAGCAGCTCGACTAGCGGGGGCTCCGGAGATACGCAGTATTTT
-	TRBV7-9	many	TRBJ1-5	CASAGGAWQPQHF	TGTGCCAGCGCCGGGGGCGCTTGGCAGCCCCAGCATTTT
-	TRBV27	-	TRBJ2-3	CASSNGGANTQYF	TGTGCCAGCAGCAACGGAGGGGCTAATACGCAGTATTTT
TRBD2	TRBV27	few	TRBJ2-1	CASTQLAGSYNEQFF	TGTGCCAGCACCCAACTAGCGGGCTCCTACAATGAGCAGTTCTTC
TRBD2	TRBV29-1	-	TRBJ2-1	CSGKRLAGGPSYNEQFF	TGCAGCGGTAAAAGGCTAGCGGGGGGGCCCTCCTACAATGAGCAGTTCTTC
-	TRBV6-6	many	TRBJ2-3	CASSYSGFTDTQYF	TGTGCCAGCAGTTACTCGGGCTTCACAGATACGCAGTATTTT
-	TRBV20-1	-	TRBJ1-1	CSANQRLNTEAFF	TGCAGTGCTAATCAGAGATTGAACACTGAAGCTTTCTTT
-	TRBV5-4	-	TRBJ1-5	CASSRRSPAGDQPQHF	TGTGCCAGCAGCAGGAGGAGCCCGGCGGGCGATCAGCCCCAGCATTTT
-	TRBV4-1	-	TRBJ2-7	CASSQEMAYEQYF	TGCGCCAGCAGCCAAGAGATGGCTTACGAGCAGTACTTC
-	TRBV4-1	-	TRBJ2-3	CASSQGYRTSTDTQYF	TGCGCCAGCAGCCAAGGGTACCGGACTAGCACAGATACGCAGTATTTT
-	TRBV7-9	many	TRBJ1-3	CASSLGAGSGNTIYF	TGTGCCAGCAGCTTAGGCGCGGGCTCTGGAAACACCATATATTTT
TRBD1	TRBV28	-	TRBJ2-5	CASTRDREQETQYF	TGTGCCAGCACCAGGGACAGAGAACAAGAGACCCAGTACTTC
-	TRBV7-9	-	TRBJ1-1	CASRDQTAGSYTEAFF	TGTGCCAGCAGGGACCAGACAGCAGGGAGCTACACTGAAGCTTTCTTT
-	TRBV12-3/TRBV12-4	few	TRBJ2-1	CASSLSSGSGYNEQFF	TGTGCCAGCAGTCTCTCCTCGGGGTCTGGGTACAATGAGCAGTTCTTC
-	TRBV7-9	few	TRBJ2-7	CASSSDTDYEQYF	TGTGCCAGCAGCTCAGACACCGACTACGAGCAGTACTTC
TRBD1	TRBV9	few	TRBJ2-7	CASSVSGDRYSEQYF	TGTGCCAGCAGCGTATCCGGGGACAGATATAGCGAGCAGTACTTC